A selection of T cell receptor beta chains follows, all from one sample in a study of CD8+ T cells in alopecia areata. This table comes from immunoSEQ multiplex PCR, and its TCRdb copy is limited to in-frame clones, with some not included. The table shows 80,000 to 100,000 clones, with 35% to 50% occurring only once. Specimen: CD4+ T cells sorted from blood. These receptors came from a human donor with alopecia areata. Both conserved end residues are part of each CDR3. Each record gives: V gene, clone size, J gene, CDR3 protein. Size is stated for part of the rows, as once, few or many counts, or as a class when the clone is expanded.

>TRBV9|NA|TRBJ1-2
CASSEGTGAYGYTF
>TRBV7-2|few|TRBJ2-1
CASSSFNEQFF
>TRBV7-6|few|TRBJ2-5
CASSLGVDRETQYF
>TRBV29-1|NA|TRBJ1-5
CSVEAPGEPQHF
>TRBV29-1|NA|TRBJ2-7
CSVDSEYEQYF
>TRBV28|few|TRBJ1-2
CASSSSRRTATYGYTF
>TRBV30|NA|TRBJ2-6
CAWSNGHNSGANVLTF
>TRBV30|NA|TRBJ1-5
CAWAGGFNQPQHF
>TRBV29-1|few|TRBJ2-5
CSVGGQQETQYF
>TRBV29-1|NA|TRBJ1-1
CSVVPSRTGNTEAFF
>TRBV29-1|NA|TRBJ2-3
CNVRYTDTQYF